This T cell receptor (beta chain) emerged from a study of blood T cell repertoires in COVID-19. Symptom resolution, clearance, or two negative PCRs marked donors in Cohort 3 as recovered. The CDR3 runs to 16 residues. V lost 6 bases, J lost 1 base, and 6 bases stayed unmatched. Germline V gene data show CDR1 as ENHRY and CDR2 as SYGVKD. Repertoires were generated with immunoSEQ multiplex PCR, while TCRdb's copy carries only in-frame clones and drops some. Altogether some 300,000 clones are present, 85% to 90% being singletons, with the ten largest covering less than 4.5%. This chain connects TRBV10-3 to TRBJ2-5; 12 bases line up with TRBD1. The sequenced sample was PBMCs or T cells enriched from blood (not recorded which). The receptor comes from a man aged 25 to 40 who had recovered from COVID-19. CDR3 nucleotide sequence: TGTGCCATCAGGGGGGGGACAGGGGGCTCCCAAGAGACCCAGTACTTC. This sequence encodes CAIRGGTGGSQETQYF.